This TCR beta chain was sequenced during a study of response to subunit inactivated influenza vaccine. The CDR3 extends over 16 amino acids. Germline-derived CDR1 and CDR2 are SGHRS and YFSETQ. V lost 4 bases and J 1 base, leaving 16 bases between the germline ends. One entry per CDR3 protein, called by TCRdb with MiXCR from the RT-PCR reads. Here the sample spans roughly 540,000 distinct CDR3 sequences, roughly 23% being singletons. Study results and caveats: Authors suggested each seasonal flu vaccination may recruit only limited numbers of new T cells.

This clonotype was detected only a few times. What it recognizes is unknown. The same data also went into a second study, on T cells expressing NK-cell markers. As that report states: In generating TCR beta cDNA, 5'RACE template switching with UMIs was used. All TCR beta repertoires analysed originated from sorted CD3+CD56+NKG2C+, CD3+CD56+NKG2C- and CD3+CD56-NKG2C+ T cells. An anti-gamma-delta TCR antibody was added in several experiments. It restricted sorting to alpha-beta TCR-expressing T cells. Topping the CD3+CD56-NKG2C+ fraction as well were these clonotypes, in several donors.

This sequence was found in a man aged 45-65 years who received an inactivated influenza vaccine. Material: CD4+ T cells sorted from PBMCs, obtained roughly 12 days after vaccination. This rearrangement joins TRBV5-1 to TRBJ2-3, with D maybe TRBD1 (6 bases). CDR3 DNA: TGCGCCAGCAGCATTTTTGGGGCAGGGGGCACAGATACGCAGTATTTT. This codes for CASSIFGAGGTDTQYF.